The TCR beta chain under discussion was sequenced for a study of blood T cell repertoires in COVID-19. This clone was counted a single time. The germline V gene has CDR1 MNHEY and CDR2 SVGAGI. Trimming removed 7 bases from V and 6 bases from J, with 13 bases in between. The CDR3 covers 12 residues. Libraries were prepared by immunoSEQ multiplex PCR; TCRdb keeps only in-frame clonotypes and omits some of them. In the table there are approximately 250,000 clones, 83% of which are singletons. The specimen was peripheral blood. V is TRBV6-5 and J is TRBJ2-7; no reliable D call. The TCR comes from a man aged 55 to 70 who had recovered from COVID-19. The CDR3 loop is CASIEVLGEQYF. In DNA form, the CDR3 reads TGTGCCAGCATCGAGGTTCTAGGCGAGCAGTACTTC.